This T cell receptor (beta chain) was sequenced in a study of T cell changes during pregnancy in multiple sclerosis. The CDR3 has 17 residues. The germline gives CDR1 GTSNPN, CDR2 SVGIG (reference sequence). The V end was cut by 1 base, the J end by 0 bases, with 16 bases between. Using immunoSEQ multiplex PCR, the repertoire was profiled, and TCRdb retains in-frame clones only, with some absent. Found here are some 37,000 clones, just over 85% of them singletons; the top ten hold 0.9% to 1.5%. Specimen: CD4+ T cells from peripheral blood mononuclear cells, collected before pregnancy. The J gene is TRBJ1-5, the V gene TRBV30; D not resolved. The clonotype originates from a female donor with multiple sclerosis, enrolled in a pregnancy study. CDR3 DNA: TGTGCCTGGAGTGAGAAGTCTACCATTGATAGCAATCAGCCCCAGCATTTT. It is translated as CAWSEKSTIDSNQPQHF.